This is a list of T cell receptor beta chains from one sample in a study of shared clonotypes between healthy human individuals. TCRdb keeps only in-frame clones here, not all; method: immunoSEQ multiplex PCR. Of about 2.4 million clones in the sample, approximately 94% are singletons; the top ten hold 0.36%. Specimen: naive CD4+ T cells from PBMCs. These receptors originate from a man younger than 35 in good health. Some clones in this sample may be carry-over from other donors' samples. CDR3s include the opening cysteine and the closing phenylalanine or tryptophan. D genes are given only for firm matches. Clone size is given for some rows only: seen once, a few or many times, or a class if the clone is expanded.

>TRBD1|TRBJ2-5|TRBV10-3|-
TGTGCCATCAGTGAGTCGGGACAGGGATCGGAGACCCAGTACTTC
CAISESGQGSETQYF
>-|TRBJ2-5|TRBV6-5|once
TGTGCCAGCAGAGACATAAGGACCCAGTACTTC
CASRDIRTQYF
>-|TRBJ2-7|TRBV7-2|-
TGTGCCAGCAGCTCCTCTGGGTACGAGCAGTACTTC
CASSSSGYEQYF
>-|TRBJ2-2|TRBV5-1|-
TGCGCCAGCAGCTTAACAGTGAACACCGGGGAGCTGTTTTTT
CASSLTVNTGELFF
>TRBD1|TRBJ1-5|TRBV6-1|-
TGTGCCAGCAGTGAAACGCGTCGACAGGGGCCCCAGCCCCAGCATTTT
CASSETRRQGPQPQHF
>-|TRBJ2-1|TRBV5-1|-
TGCGCCAGCAGCTTCCAGGCGGGCAATGAGCAGTTCTTC
CASSFQAGNEQFF
>TRBD1|TRBJ2-5|TRBV5-6|-
TGTGCCAGCAGCGGTGGACAGGGGGTACGGGAGACCCAGTACTTC
CASSGGQGVRETQYF
>-|TRBJ1-2|TRBV11-3|-
TGTGCCAGCAGCTTAGACGGTGATGGCTACACCTTC
CASSLDGDGYTF
>-|TRBJ2-1|TRBV7-3|-
TGTGCCAGCAGCCTGTCGGGCGGGCAATACAATGAGCAGTTCTTC
CASSLSGGQYNEQFF
>-|TRBJ1-5|TRBV7-2|-
TGTGCCAGCAGCTTAGCCGAGGTGGGGCCCCAGCATTTT
CASSLAEVGPQHF
>-|TRBJ2-7|TRBV6-8|-
TGTGCCAGCAGTTACTCACACAGGGAGTTGAGATTCTACGAGCAGTACTTC
CASSYSHRELRFYEQYF
>-|TRBJ2-7|TRBV28|-
TGTGTCTCAGGGTCCGAGCAGTACTTC
CVSGSEQYF
>-|TRBJ2-7|TRBV5-1|-
TGCGCCAGCAGCTGGCTGGACAGGGAGGGATACGAGCAGTACTTC
CASSWLDREGYEQYF
>-|TRBJ2-6|TRBV18|-
TGTGCCAGCTCACCATATCGCGGGGTTGGGTCTGGGGCCAACGTCCTGACTTTC
CASSPYRGVGSGANVLTF
>TRBD2|TRBJ2-1|TRBV2|-
TGTGCCAGCAGAGACGGGGGTGGGGCGGGAGGCTCCTACAATGAGCAGTTCTTC
CASRDGGGAGGSYNEQFF
>-|TRBJ2-5|TRBV4-1|-
TGCGCCAGCAGCCAAGGCGCGGACAGAGAGTGGCAGACCCAGTACTTC
CASSQGADREWQTQYF
>-|TRBJ1-2|TRBV18|-
TGTGCCAGCTCACCACCGTCACTGATGTATGGCTACACCTTC
CASSPPSLMYGYTF
>TRBD1|TRBJ2-1|TRBV19|-
TGTGCCAGTAGTTTCCAGGGGGATTTGAATGAGCAGTTCTTC
CASSFQGDLNEQFF
>-|TRBJ2-1|TRBV7-9|-
TGTGCCAGCAGCATGAATAATCCTAATGAGCAGTTCTTC
CASSMNNPNEQFF
>-|TRBJ2-7|TRBV7-9|-
TGTGCCAGCAGCTTAGGACAGGCCTACTACGAGCAGTACTTC
CASSLGQAYYEQYF
>-|TRBJ2-3|TRBV12-2|-
TGTGCAAGTCGCTTAGCGCAAGGGCATTCTCTGGATACGCAGTATTTT
CASRLAQGHSLDTQYF
>-|TRBJ2-5|TRBV7-3|-
TGTGCCAGCAGCTTGGACGGGAACCAAGAGACCCAGTACTTC
CASSLDGNQETQYF
>TRBD2|TRBJ2-2|TRBV5-1|-
TGCGCCAGCAGCTCCCCAGCGGGAGACACCGGGGAGCTGTTTTTT
CASSSPAGDTGELFF
>TRBD2|TRBJ2-5|TRBV4-2|-
TGTGCCAGCAGCCGACGAGCGGGAGGGACGGAGACCCAGTACTTC
CASSRRAGGTETQYF
>TRBD1|TRBJ1-2|TRBV5-1|-
TGCGCCAGCAGCGCAGGACAGGGGAGCTATGGCTACACCTTC
CASSAGQGSYGYTF
>-|TRBJ2-1|TRBV5-5|-
TGTGCCAGCAGACTTGACCTGGGGGCCTACAATGAGCAGTTCTTC
CASRLDLGAYNEQFF
>-|TRBJ1-4|TRBV10-3|-
TGTGCCATCAGTGAGTCCCGGGTAACTAATGAAAAACTGTTTTTT
CAISESRVTNEKLFF
>TRBD2|TRBJ2-1|TRBV6-1|-
TGTGCCAGCTGGGGGACTAGCTACAATGAGCAGTTCTTC
CASWGTSYNEQFF
>-|TRBJ2-7|TRBV19|-
TGTGCCAGTAGTATAGCAGGGTACGGGTCCTACGAGCAGTACTTC
CASSIAGYGSYEQYF
>-|TRBJ2-5|TRBV9|-
TGTGCCAGCAGCGTTCTCGGCAGGGAAGAGACCCAGTACTTC
CASSVLGREETQYF
>TRBD2|TRBJ2-7|TRBV28|-
TGTGCCAGCAGTTTTCTCGGACTAGAGTACGAGCAGTACTTC
CASSFLGLEYEQYF
>TRBD2|TRBJ2-3|TRBV11-3|-
TGTGCCAGCAGCTTGGGGACTAGCGGGGGAACAGATACGCAGTATTTT
CASSLGTSGGTDTQYF
>-|TRBJ2-7|TRBV7-9|-
TGTGCCAGCAGCTTATCCGGCGGCTACGAGCAGTACTTC
CASSLSGGYEQYF
>TRBD1|TRBJ2-6|TRBV11-2|-
TGTGCCAGCAGCTCGAGGGGGCGAGGGGCCAACGTCCTGACTTTC
CASSSRGRGANVLTF
>TRBD1|TRBJ1-3|TRBV9|once
TGTGCCAGCAGCGTCGGAGGGACAGGAGGAAACACCATATATTTT
CASSVGGTGGNTIYF
>TRBD1|TRBJ1-2|TRBV13|-
TGTGCCAGCAGCTCCCGACAGGGGCGCCTCTATGGCTACACCTTC
CASSSRQGRLYGYTF
>-|TRBJ2-7|TRBV6-1|-
TGTGCCAGCGGAAACGGGGGGCAATCCTACGAGCAGTACTTC
CASGNGGQSYEQYF
>TRBD2|TRBJ2-1|TRBV5-4|-
TGTGCCAGCAGCCTACGGACTAGCGGGAGGGCCTTCGAGCAGTTCTTC
CASSLRTSGRAFEQFF
>-|TRBJ2-1|TRBV6-5|-
TGTGCCAGCAGTTACGGCGCGGAGAAATACAATGAGCAGTTCTTC
CASSYGAEKYNEQFF
>TRBD2|TRBJ2-1|TRBV9|-
TGTGCCAGCAGCGTAGTAGCGGGGAGTTGGAATGAGCAGTTCTTC
CASSVVAGSWNEQFF
>-|TRBJ2-1|TRBV7-2|-
TGTGCCAGCAGCCCCCGGCGGCAGAATTGGGTCGATGAGCAGTTCTTC
CASSPRRQNWVDEQFF
>-|TRBJ2-1|TRBV11-3|once
TGTGCCAGCAGCTTTTCAGCTAACAATGAGCAGTTCTTC
CASSFSANNEQFF
>-|TRBJ2-3|TRBV4-1|-
TGCGCCAGCAGTCCCTTGCAGGGGAGCACAGATACGCAGTATTTT
CASSPLQGSTDTQYF
>TRBD2|TRBJ2-5|TRBV5-1|-
TGCGCCAGCAGCTTGTCTCACGGGAGGGGGCAAGAGACCCAGTACTTC
CASSLSHGRGQETQYF
>-|TRBJ1-2|TRBV28|-
TGTGCCAGCAGTGGTATTTCTGTCGTGCACCGGGAGACGAGATCTAACTATGGCTACACCTTC
CASSGISVVHRETRSNYGYTF
>TRBD2|TRBJ2-7|TRBV6-1|-
TGTGCCAGCAGGTTAGCGGGAGCGAACGAGCAGTACTTC
CASRLAGANEQYF